What follows are 6 T cell receptor beta chains derived from one specimen sequenced in a study of T cell responses to AZD1222 COVID-19 vaccine (dated by TCRdb to the early 2020s). Explained via the paper, the time point label denotes: about 28 days (+/-7) after the second vaccine dose. Interpreted using the paper, the treatment or condition label stands for: meningococcal conjugate vaccine given as trial control. Receptors were amplified or captured by the immunoSEQ multiplex PCR assay. As stored in TCRdb, this immuneACCESS dataset retains in-frame rearrangements with V and J assigned. A fraction of the clones does not appear; measured against another copy, unresolved V genes explain less than half of the discrepancy, and the remainder lacks a known reason. This sample comprises over 150,000 clones, just under 95% of them detected only once. Around 0.93% of the sample lies in the top ten. The specimen comprised peripheral blood, sampled 28 days after the second dose of the MenACWY control vaccine. The receptors shown here come from an adult who received the MenACWY meningococcal vaccine as a control.

V and J are TRBV3-1 (or the pseudogene TRBV3-2) and TRBJ2-3, with 13 bases identical to TRBD2. Germline V gene lookup returns CDR1 LGHDT and CDR2 YNNKEL (reference sequence). CDR3 length: 16 amino acids. V gave up 1 base and J gave up 4 bases; unmatched junction bases: 2. The CDR3 protein is CASSQVLAGGPDTQYF. CDR3 nucleotide sequence: TGTGCCAGCAGCCAAGTACTAGCGGGGGGGCCAGATACGCAGTATTTT.

This clone was picked up one time. This chain uses TRBV5-5 with TRBJ1-1; 8 bases align to TRBD1. V lost 4 bases and J lost 4; bases outside the gene matches: 3. From germline, CDR1 is SGHKS and CDR2 YYEKEE (reference sequence). The CDR3 runs to 13 residues. CDR3 protein: CASSGTGITEAFF. In nucleotides, the CDR3 is TGTGCCAGCAGCGGGACAGGTATCACTGAAGCTTTCTTT.

This clone was detected only once. The chain employs TRBV30 and TRBJ1-2; D perhaps matches TRBD1 (6 bases). The length of the CDR3 is 14 residues. CDR1 is GTSNPN, CDR2 SVGIG, per germline (reference sequence). V was trimmed by 4 bases and J by 8 bases, leaving 20 bases between them. DNA of the CDR3: TGTGCCTGGATCAGCTTAACAGGGCTTCGCGGCTACACCTTC. Translating it yields CAWISLTGLRGYTF.

The chain combines TRBV6-4 with TRBJ1-1, with D possibly being TRBD1 (5 bases). This CDR3 spans 13 amino acids. V was clipped by 6 bases and J by 1 base, with 9 bases between them. Germline loops: CDR1 MRHNA, CDR2 SNTAGT. The CDR3 nucleotides are TGTGCCAGCAGGACTCAGGGGAACACTGAAGCTTTCTTT. It encodes CASRTQGNTEAFF.

This clone is a singleton in its sample. The CDR3 region is CASSIDRGGNQPQHF. Written as DNA, the CDR3 is TGTGCCAGTAGTATCGATAGGGGAGGCAATCAGCCCCAGCATTTT. The J gene is TRBJ1-5, the V gene TRBV19; perhaps TRBD1 as D (5 bases). The CDR3 contains 15 residues. In germline, CDR1 is LNHDA, CDR2 SQIVND (reference sequence). Trimming cost V 3 bases and J 2 bases, with 11 bases left between them.

Regarding this clone: The sample has other DNA sequences that encode this CDR3 too. The chain combines TRBV4-3 with TRBJ2-3; 11 bases agree with TRBD2. Germline CDR1 reads LGHNA; CDR2 reads YSLEER. With V trimmed by 0 bases and J by 3 bases, 5 bases remained unmatched. The CDR3 covers 17 residues. This CDR3 reads CASSQDFLAGGTDTQYF. The CDR3 coding sequence is TGCGCCAGCAGCCAAGACTTTCTAGCGGGGGGAACAGATACGCAGTATTTT.